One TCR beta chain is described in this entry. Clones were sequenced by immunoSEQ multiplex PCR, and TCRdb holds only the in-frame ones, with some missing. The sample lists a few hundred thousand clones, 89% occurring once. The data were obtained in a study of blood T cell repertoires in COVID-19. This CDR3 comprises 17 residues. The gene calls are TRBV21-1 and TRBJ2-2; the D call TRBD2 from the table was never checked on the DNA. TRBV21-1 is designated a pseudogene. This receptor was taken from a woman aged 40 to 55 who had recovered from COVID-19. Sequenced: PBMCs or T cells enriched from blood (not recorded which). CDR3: CASSKRRGRRNTGELFF. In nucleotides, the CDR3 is TGTGCCAGCAGCAAACGGCGCGGGAGGCGGAACACCGGGGAGCTGTTTTTT.